This note documents a single T cell receptor (beta chain) sequence. The data were obtained in a study of CD8 T cells in Susac syndrome. This CDR3 comprises 16 residues. CDR1 is KGHDR and CDR2 is SFDVKD in the germline V gene. V gave up 5 bases and J gave up 2 bases, with 15 bases separating them. A quantity of about 0.5 to 1 ug RNA underwent reverse transcription using random hexamers. By means of immunoSEQ multiplex PCR, TCR beta CDR3 spanning 54 Vbeta and 13 Jbeta underwent amplification. TCRdb recomputed calls from the immunoSEQ multiplex PCR reads with MiXCR, one row per CDR3 protein. The profile shows about 80,000 distinct CDR3 sequences, 90% to 95% of them singletons. The authors carried out high-throughput sequencing of TCR beta. They applied it to CD8+ and CD4+ T cells obtained from blood. It was negative isolation that provided the CD8+ and CD4+ T cells, whereas TEMRA cells were enriched by FACS.

The genes are TRBV24-1 and TRBJ2-1; D might be TRBD1 (6 bases). What was sequenced was CD8+ T cells from PBMCs. The TCR comes from a human donor in good health. The CDR3 sequence is CATSGDSGDTYNEQFF. As DNA, the CDR3 is TGTGCCACCAGTGGAGATTCAGGGGATACCTACAATGAGCAGTTCTTC.